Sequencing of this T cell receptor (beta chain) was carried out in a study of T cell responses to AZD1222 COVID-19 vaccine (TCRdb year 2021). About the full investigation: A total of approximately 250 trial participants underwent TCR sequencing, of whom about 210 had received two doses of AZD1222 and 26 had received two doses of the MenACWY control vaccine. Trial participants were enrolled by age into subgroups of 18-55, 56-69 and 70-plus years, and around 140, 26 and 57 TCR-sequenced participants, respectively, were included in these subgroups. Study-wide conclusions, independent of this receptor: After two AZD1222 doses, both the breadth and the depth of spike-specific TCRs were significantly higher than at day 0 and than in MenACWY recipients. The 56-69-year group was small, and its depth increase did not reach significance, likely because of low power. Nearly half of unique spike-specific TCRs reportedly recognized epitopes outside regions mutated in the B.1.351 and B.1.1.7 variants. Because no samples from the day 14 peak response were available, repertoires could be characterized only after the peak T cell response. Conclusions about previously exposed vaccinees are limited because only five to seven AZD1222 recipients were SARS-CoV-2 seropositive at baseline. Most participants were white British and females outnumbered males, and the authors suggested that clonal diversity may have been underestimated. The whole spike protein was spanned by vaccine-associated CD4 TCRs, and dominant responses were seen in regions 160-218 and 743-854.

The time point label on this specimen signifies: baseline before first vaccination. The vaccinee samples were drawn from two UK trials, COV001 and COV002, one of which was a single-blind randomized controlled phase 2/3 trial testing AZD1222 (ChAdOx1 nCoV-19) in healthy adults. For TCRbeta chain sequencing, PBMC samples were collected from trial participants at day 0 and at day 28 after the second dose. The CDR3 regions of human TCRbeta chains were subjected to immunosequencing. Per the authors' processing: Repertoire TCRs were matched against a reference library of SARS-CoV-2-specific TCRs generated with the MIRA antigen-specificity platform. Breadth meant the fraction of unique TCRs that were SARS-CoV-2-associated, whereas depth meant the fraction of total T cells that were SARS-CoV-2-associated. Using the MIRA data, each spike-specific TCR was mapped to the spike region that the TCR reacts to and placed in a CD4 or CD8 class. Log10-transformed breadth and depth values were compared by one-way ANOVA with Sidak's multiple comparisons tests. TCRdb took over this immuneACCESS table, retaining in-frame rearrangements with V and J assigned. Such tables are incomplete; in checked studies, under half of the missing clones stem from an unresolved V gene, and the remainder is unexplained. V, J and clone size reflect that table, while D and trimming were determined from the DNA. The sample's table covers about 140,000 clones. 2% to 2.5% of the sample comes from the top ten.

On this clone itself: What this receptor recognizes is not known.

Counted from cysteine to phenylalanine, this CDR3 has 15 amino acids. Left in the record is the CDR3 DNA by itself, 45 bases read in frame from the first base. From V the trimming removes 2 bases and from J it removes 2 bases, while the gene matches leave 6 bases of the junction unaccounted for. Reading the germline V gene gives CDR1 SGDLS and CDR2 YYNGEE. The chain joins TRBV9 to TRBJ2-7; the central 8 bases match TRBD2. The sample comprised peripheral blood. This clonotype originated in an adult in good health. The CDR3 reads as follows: CASSVSSGQAYEQYF. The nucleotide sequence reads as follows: TGTGCCAGCAGCGTCTCTAGCGGGCAAGCCTACGAGCAGTACTTC.